This T cell receptor (beta chain) was captured by sequencing in a study of T cell changes during pregnancy in multiple sclerosis. Sequencing was performed with immunoSEQ multiplex PCR; in TCRdb, only in-frame clones are kept and a portion is missing. The repertoire consists of more than 70,000 clones, with about 92% occurring once and the leading ten covering over 2%. Germline loops: CDR1 GTSNPN, CDR2 SVGIG (reference sequence). The CDR3 consists of 14 residues. V lost 2 bases and J lost 4, with 12 bases in between. This sequence originates from a female donor with multiple sclerosis, enrolled in a pregnancy study. The V call is TRBV30, the J call TRBJ2-1; tentatively, D is TRBD1 (6 bases). The sequences come from peripheral blood, collected in the second trimester of pregnancy. The DNA for the CDR3 is TGTGCCTGGAGTCGATTCGACAGGTACAATGAGCAGTTCTTC. Its translation is CAWSRFDRYNEQFF.